This entry is about one T cell receptor (beta chain). This entry belongs to a study of shared T cell receptors in the human thymus. Trimming cost V 0 bases and J 3 bases, with 11 bases left between them. This CDR3 has 15 residues. Germline CDR1 WNHNN, CDR2 SYGVQD (reference sequence). Repertoires were generated with immunoSEQ multiplex PCR, while TCRdb's copy carries only in-frame clones and drops some. This sample has roughly 660,000 clones, with 88% found just once. The data were also submitted as part of a second study, on human thymus T cells. From that study: Donation was from healthy Finnish infants who were having corrective surgery that addressed congenital heart defects. Thymus was obtained from resections taken during corrective heart surgery. Gene usage for V and J segments appeared biased in thymic and blood repertoires.

The TCR sequence derives from a boy in the first two years of life with a congenital heart defect. The sample was thymocytes. This chain links TRBV10-1 with TRBJ2-5; no firm D call. CDR3 nucleotides: TGCGCCAGCAGTGAGTCGGAGTCGAGAGAAGAGACCCAGTACTTC. Its protein product is CASSESESREETQYF.